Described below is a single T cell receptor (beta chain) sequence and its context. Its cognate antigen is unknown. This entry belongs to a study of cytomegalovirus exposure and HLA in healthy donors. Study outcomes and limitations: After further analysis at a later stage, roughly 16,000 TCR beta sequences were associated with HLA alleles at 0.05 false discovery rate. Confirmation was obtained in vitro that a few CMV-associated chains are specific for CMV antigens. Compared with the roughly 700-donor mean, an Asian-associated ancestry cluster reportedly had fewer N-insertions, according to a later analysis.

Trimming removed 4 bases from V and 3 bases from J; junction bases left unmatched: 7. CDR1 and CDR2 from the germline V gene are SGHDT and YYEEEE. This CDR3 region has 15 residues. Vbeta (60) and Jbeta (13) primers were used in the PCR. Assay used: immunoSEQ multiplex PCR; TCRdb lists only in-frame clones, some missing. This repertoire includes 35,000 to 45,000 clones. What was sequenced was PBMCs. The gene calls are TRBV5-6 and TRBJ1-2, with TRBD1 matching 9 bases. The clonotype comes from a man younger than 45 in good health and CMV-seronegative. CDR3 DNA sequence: TGTGCCAGCAGCCGGGACGGACAGGGGTACTATGGCTACACCTTC. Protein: CASSRDGQGYYGYTF.